This T cell receptor beta chain was documented in a study of patients and donors after allogeneic stem cell transplantation. One entry per CDR3 protein results from TCRdb running MiXCR on the RT-PCR reads. The top ten hold around 6% of the sample, which has roughly 940,000 distinct CDR3 sequences, approximately 19% seen once. This CDR3 is built from 17 residues. CDR1 is DFQATT and CDR2 is SNEGSKA in the germline V gene (reference sequence). V shed 4 bases and J 1 base; nucleotides not matched to a gene: 4. Specimen: blood, either unsorted or a sorted T cell fraction (not recorded which). The clonotype was recovered from a human donor who was either an allogeneic HSCT recipient or a stem cell or donor lymphocyte infusion donor (not recorded which). It is not recorded whose cells these are; they may come from a transplant donor. V is TRBV20-1 and J is TRBJ2-2, with 15 bases matching TRBD2. CDR3 nucleotide sequence: TGCAGTGCTACCGGACTAGCGGGGGGGATGAACACCGGGGAGCTGTTTTTT. Amino acids: CSATGLAGGMNTGELFF.